These 17 T cell receptor beta chains originate from one sample sequenced in a study of T cells in localized non-small cell lung cancer. Sequencing was performed with immunoSEQ multiplex PCR; in TCRdb, only in-frame clones are kept and a portion is missing. Among tens of thousands of clones listed, roughly nine tenths were seen once. Sample: peripheral blood, taken before any cancer treatment. These TCRs come from a woman aged 40 to 75 with stage I lung adenocarcinoma.

The J gene is TRBJ1-5, the V gene TRBV27; D is possibly TRBD1 (5 bases). Germline V CDR1 and CDR2: MNHEY, SMNVEV (reference sequence). V lost 3 bases and J 7 bases, leaving 13 bases between the germline ends. This CDR3 comprises 14 residues. The CDR3 here is CASSFSGRRQPQHF. The CDR3 region has the DNA TGTGCCAGCAGTTTTTCAGGGAGGCGGCAGCCCCAGCATTTT.

Concerning this clone itself: One end of the junction is discordant with germline, which a read error may explain. This chain joins TRBV7-7 and TRBJ2-4; maybe TRBD1 (6 bases). CDR3 length: 17 amino acids. Germline CDR1 reads SSHAT; CDR2 reads FNYEAQ (reference sequence). CDR3 sequence: CASSNNRQGPAKNIQYF. The CDR3 DNA reads TGTGCTAGCAGCAACAATAGGCAGGGGCCGGCCAAAAACATTCAGTACTTC.

The V call is TRBV29-1, the J call TRBJ2-3; D tentatively fits TRBD1 or TRBD2 (5 bases each). Deletions cut 6 bases from V and 3 bases from J, with 16 bases between. The CDR3 is made up of 14 amino acids. Germline lookup yields CDR1 SQVTM and CDR2 ANQGSEA. The CDR3: CSVSRGTGTDTQYF. The CDR3 bases are TGCAGCGTCAGCCGTGGGACGGGAACAGATACGCAGTATTTT.

The chain has TRBV29-1 and TRBJ2-2; D unclear. Germline V gene data show CDR1 as SQVTM and CDR2 as ANQGSEA. The ends were cut back, 4 bases at V and 5 bases at J, with 8 bases in the middle. This CDR3 spans 12 amino acids. CDR3: CSVVRLTGELFF. CDR3 DNA: TGCAGCGTTGTAAGGCTAACCGGGGAGCTGTTTTTT.

The J gene is TRBJ1-5, the V gene TRBV28, with D maybe TRBD1 (5 bases). Germline values: CDR1 MDHEN, CDR2 SYDVKM. V was clipped by 4 bases and J by 5 bases, with 15 bases between them. This CDR3 has 15 amino acids. This chain's CDR3 is CASSSPGEGHQPQHF. The CDR3 DNA sequence: TGTGCCAGCAGTTCCCCCGGGGAGGGACATCAGCCCCAGCATTTT.

The chain carries TRBV18 and TRBJ2-3; D is ambiguous. Germline loops: CDR1 KGHSH, CDR2 LQKENI. This CDR3 comprises 15 residues. V was cut by 5 bases and J by 1 base, with 13 bases left in between. The CDR3 sequence: CASSYPSQGTDTQYF. In DNA, the CDR3 is TGTGCCAGCTCATACCCGTCCCAGGGCACAGATACGCAGTATTTT. The whole variable domain, remainder taken from reference TRBV18 and TRBJ2-3, is NAGVMQNPRHLVRRRGQEARLRCSPMKGHSHVYWYRQLPEEGLKFMVYLQKENIIDESGMPKERFSAEFPKEGPSILRIQQVVRGDSAAYFCASSYPSQGTDTQYFGPGTRLTVL.

The chain links TRBV28 to TRBJ2-2; D possibly matches TRBD1 or TRBD2 (6 bases each). The CDR3 runs 15 residues. Trimming removed 2 bases at V and 4 bases at J, with 11 bases between. Germline assignment: CDR1 MDHEN and CDR2 SYDVKM. Here the CDR3 DNA reads TGTGCCAGCAGTTTACGAGGAGGGGGCACCGGGGAGCTGTTTTTT. Translation: CASSLRGGGTGELFF.

A note on this clone: One base separates it from a far larger clone, so it is likely a read error. This chain links TRBV7-6 with TRBJ2-7, with D uncertain. The CDR3 extends over 13 amino acids. CDR1 and CDR2 (germline): SGHVS, FNYEAQ. V was shortened by 1 base and J by 2 bases, with 6 bases between the two germline ends. For the CDR3, the DNA is TGTGCCAGCAGCTTAGACCCGGCCTACGAGCAGTACTTC. Its protein is CASSLDPAYEQYF.

The V and J genes are TRBV7-2 and TRBJ2-7, with 8 positions matching TRBD1. With 1 base clipped from V and 5 bases from J, the junction kept 7 bases outside the gene matches. Germline loops: CDR1 SGHTA, CDR2 FQGNSA. The CDR3 covers 15 residues. CDR3 residues: CASSLGAGGVDEQYF. The CDR3 DNA reads as TGTGCCAGCAGCTTAGGAGCAGGGGGCGTGGACGAGCAGTACTTC.

The J gene is TRBJ2-3, the V gene TRBV7-2; the D call may be TRBD1 or TRBD2 (5 bases each). With 1 base removed from V and 8 bases from J, the gap between germline ends came to 13 bases. This CDR3 spans 14 amino acids. Germline V gene sequence: CDR1 SGHTA, CDR2 FQGNSA. The CDR3 spells CASSLVSVGVTQYF. The CDR3 bases are TGTGCCAGCAGCTTAGTATCGGTGGGGGTTACGCAGTATTTT. Together with reference TRBV7-2 and TRBJ2-3, the CDR3 gives the full variable domain: GAGVSQSPSNKVTEKGKDVELRCDPISGHTALYWYRQSLGQGLEFLIYFQGNSAPDKSGLPSDRFSAERTGGSVSTLTIQRTQQEDSAVYLCASSLVSVGVTQYFGPGTRLTVL.

V usage is TRBV7-9 and J usage is TRBJ1-2, with D possibly being TRBD1 (5 bases). Looked up from germline, CDR1 is SEHNR and CDR2 is FQNEAQ (reference sequence). CDR3 length: 15 amino acids. V was clipped by 5 bases and J by 8 bases, with 21 bases between them. The CDR3 DNA follows: TGTGCCAGCAGCAGAGACAACCGGGACCGCTTCGGCTACACCTTC. As protein: CASSRDNRDRFGYTF.

The chain carries TRBV11-2 and TRBJ2-2, with D possibly being TRBD2 (5 bases). The V gene lost 2 bases and the J gene lost 3 bases, with 10 bases spanning the gap. Per the germline V gene, CDR1 is SGHAT and CDR2 is FQNNGV. This CDR3 contains 15 residues. CDR3 sequence: CASSLSGSDTGELFF. The CDR3, as DNA: TGTGCCAGCAGCTTATCGGGATCGGACACCGGGGAGCTGTTTTTT. The variable domain in full, completed from reference TRBV11-2 and TRBJ2-2, reads EAGVAQSPRYKIIEKRQSVAFWCNPISGHATLYWYQQILGQGPKLLIQFQNNGVVDDSQLPKDRFSAERLKGVDSTLKIQPAKLEDSAVYLCASSLSGSDTGELFFGEGSRLTVL.

CDR3 region: CASSLLGGNSPLHF. The CDR3 coding sequence is TGTGCCAGCAGCTTATTGGGGGGGAATTCACCCCTCCACTTT. The chain joins TRBV11-2 to TRBJ1-6; D is perhaps TRBD1 (5 bases). CDR3 length: 14 residues. Germline V CDR1 and CDR2: SGHAT, FQNNGV. V was clipped by 2 bases and J by 7 bases, with 9 bases between them.

The chain recombines TRBV11-2 with TRBJ2-3; unclear D gene. Germline V gives CDR1 SGHAT, CDR2 FQNNGV. With 4 bases removed from V and 0 bases from J, the gap between germline ends came to 11 bases. The CDR3 spans 15 residues. The CDR3 nucleotides are TGTGCCAGCAGCTACAAACCAGGTAGCACAGATACGCAGTATTTT. Translated, it gives CASSYKPGSTDTQYF.

CDR3: CASSLFGATEISRQFF. The CDR3, as DNA: TGCGCCAGCAGCCTGTTTGGGGCGACGGAGATTTCGAGGCAGTTCTTC. V gene TRBV5-1 combines with J gene TRBJ2-1; possibly TRBD1 for D (5 bases). Trimming pared 4 bases from V and 12 bases from J, leaving 26 bases between. CDR1 and CDR2 (germline): SGHRS, YFSETQ. The CDR3 runs to 16 residues.

This clone has only one observation. The chain couples TRBV5-6 to TRBJ1-5; the D gene is possibly TRBD1 (5 bases). The V end was cut by 1 base, the J end by 4 bases, with 12 bases between. CDR1 is SGHDT, CDR2 YYEEEE, per germline. The CDR3 length is 15 residues. CDR3 sequence reads: CASSLRGGVNQPQHF. DNA for the CDR3: TGTGCCAGCAGCTTGAGGGGTGGGGTGAATCAGCCCCAGCATTTT.

The chain recombines TRBV28 with TRBJ2-1, with D possibly TRBD1 on 6 matching bases. V was clipped by 6 bases and J by 7 bases, with 28 bases between them. This CDR3 is 18 amino acids long. CDR1 is MDHEN and CDR2 is SYDVKM in the germline V gene. The CDR3 sequence is CASSTRLWETGQVNEQFF. CDR3 in DNA: TGTGCCAGCAGCACCCGTCTTTGGGAGACGGGACAAGTAAATGAGCAGTTCTTC.